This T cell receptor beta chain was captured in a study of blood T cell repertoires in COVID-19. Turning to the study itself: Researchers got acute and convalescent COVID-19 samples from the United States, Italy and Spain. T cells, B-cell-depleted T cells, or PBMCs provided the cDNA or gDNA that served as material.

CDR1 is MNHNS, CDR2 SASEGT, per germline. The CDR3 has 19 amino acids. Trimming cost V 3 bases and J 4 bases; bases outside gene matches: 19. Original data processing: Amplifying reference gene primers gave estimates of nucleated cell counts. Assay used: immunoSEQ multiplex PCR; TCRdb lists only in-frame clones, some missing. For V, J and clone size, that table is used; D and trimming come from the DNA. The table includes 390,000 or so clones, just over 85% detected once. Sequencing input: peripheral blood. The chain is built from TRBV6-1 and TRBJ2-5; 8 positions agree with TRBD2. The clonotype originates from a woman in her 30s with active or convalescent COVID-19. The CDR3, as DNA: TGTGCCAGCAGTGATGGGGCTTGGACTAGCAGAGTGATCCCAGAGACCCAGTACTTC. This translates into CASSDGAWTSRVIPETQYF.